These 24 T cell receptor beta chains came from one sample sequenced in a study of blood T cells in healthy people across ages (dated by TCRdb to about 2015). Libraries were built with 5' RACE. The second PCR ran for about 7 to 11 cycles and used a J-beta primer mix along with a sample-barcoded 5' primer. TCRdb reworked the public reads: Q25 trimming with fastp, MiXCR clone assembly, productive beta chains retained. Identical CDR3 protein sequences are pooled into one entry, listed with their most common genes and DNA. Counted in this sample were 1.5 million to 2 million distinct CDR3 sequences; about two fifths of them appeared once. The ten largest clonotypes hold approximately 22% of the sample. Sequencing was carried out using blood. All receptors derive from a human donor in good health.

This chain joins TRBV28 and TRBJ2-3; no clear D gene. This CDR3 has 12 amino acids. Germline assignment: CDR1 MDHEN and CDR2 SYDVKM. Trimming cost V 10 bases and J 5 bases, with 13 bases left between them. The CDR3 sequence is CATHDVGDTQYF. DNA for the CDR3: TGTGCCACCCATGACGTCGGAGATACGCAGTATTTT.

The chain has TRBV7-9 and TRBJ1-4; D is possibly TRBD1 (5 bases). V was shortened by 5 bases and J by 8 bases, with 18 bases between the two germline ends. This CDR3 is 15 amino acids long. In germline, CDR1 is SEHNR, CDR2 FQNEAQ (reference sequence). Written as DNA, the CDR3 is TGTGCCAGCAGCCTTACGGACATTAATGTAGAAAAACTGTTTTTT. This translates into CASSLTDINVEKLFF. Full variable domain (rest looked up from reference TRBV7-9 and TRBJ1-4): DTGVSQNPRHKITKRGQNVTFRCDPISEHNRLYWYRQTLGQGPEFLTYFQNEAQLEKSRLLSDRFSAERPKGSFSTLEIQRTEQGDSAMYLCASSLTDINVEKLFFGSGTQLSVL.

V usage is TRBV6-5 and J usage is TRBJ2-5, with 7 positions matching TRBD2. The ends lost 0 bases at V and 4 bases at J; junction bases unmatched: 8. Per the germline V gene, CDR1 is MNHEY and CDR2 is SVGAGI. This CDR3 is 16 amino acids long. DNA for the CDR3: TGTGCCAGCAGTTACTCCCTCGCCCAGCGGGGAGAGACCCAGTACTTC. Residues: CASSYSLAQRGETQYF.

The rearrangement joins TRBV6-6 to TRBJ2-7; TRBD1 aligns across 8 bases. The CDR3 spans 15 residues. The germline CDR1 and CDR2 sequences are MNHNY and SVGAGI (reference sequence). The trim removed 4 bases at V and 5 bases at J, leaving 10 bases unmatched. CDR3 DNA: TGTGCCAGCAGTTCCCCCGGACAGGGCTTTAACGAGCAGTACTTC. Its translation: CASSSPGQGFNEQYF.

This chain connects TRBV5-1 to TRBJ2-7; D perhaps matches TRBD1 (5 bases). Germline CDR1 is SGHRS and CDR2 is YFSETQ. This CDR3 has 13 amino acids. The ends were cut back, 4 bases at V and 2 bases at J, with 10 bases in the middle. The CDR3, as DNA: TGCGCCAGCAGCCCTCTGACAGCCTACGAGCAGTACTTC. Residues: CASSPLTAYEQYF.

This clonotype appeared many times. The rearrangement uses TRBV7-2 and TRBJ1-2; 8 positions agree with TRBD1. With 0 bases clipped from V and 3 bases from J, the junction kept 6 bases outside the gene matches. The germline V gene has CDR1 SGHTA and CDR2 FQGNSA. The CDR3 is made up of 16 amino acids. The CDR3 nucleotides read TGTGCCAGCAGCTTAGCTGGGGACAGGCCTCACTATGGCTACACCTTC. Its protein product is CASSLAGDRPHYGYTF.

About this clonotype itself: This may come from a read error, since a much larger clone is one base off. The gene calls are TRBV10-3 and TRBJ2-5; D is possibly TRBD1 (6 bases). Germline assignment: CDR1 ENHRY and CDR2 SYGVKD. The CDR3 spans 14 residues. The CDR3 coding sequence is TGTGCCACCAGTCCCGTGGGGGCAGGAGAGACCCAGTACTTC. It specifies CATSPVGAGETQYF.

This rearrangement joins TRBV5-5 to TRBJ1-4, with D hard to call. Trimming shortened V by 3 bases and J by 0 bases, and 9 bases separated the two germline ends. The CDR3 length is 15 residues. Per the germline V gene, CDR1 is SGHKS and CDR2 is YYEKEE (reference sequence). CDR3 in DNA: TGTGCCAGCAGCTCACCTGGGTCAACTAATGAAAAACTGTTTTTT. Translating gives CASSSPGSTNEKLFF.

The chain uses TRBV20-1 and TRBJ2-7; 8 bases line up with TRBD1. Germline assignment: CDR1 DFQATT and CDR2 SNEGSKA (reference sequence). The CDR3 contains 10 residues. The trim removed 8 bases at V and 4 bases at J, leaving 1 base unmatched. The DNA for the CDR3 is TGCAGTCGACAGGGGTACGAGCAGTACTTC. Translated, it gives CSRQGYEQYF.

Remarks on this clonotype: Compared with germline, one end of the junction differs, possibly owing to a read error. The gene calls are TRBV6-5 and TRBJ1-3; D remains ambiguous. Germline CDR1 is MNHEY and CDR2 is SVGAGI. The CDR3 spans 16 residues. CDR3 sequence (DNA): TGTGCCGGCAGCAACGGGTTCACGAGCCCTGGAAACACCATATATTTT. It encodes CAGSNGFTSPGNTIYF.

This rearrangement joins TRBV20-1 to TRBJ2-7; TRBD1 matches 7 bases. V was clipped by 0 bases and J by 1 base; unmatched bases: 9. The CDR3 is 16 residues long. Germline V CDR1 and CDR2: DFQATT, SNEGSKA (reference sequence). The CDR3 DNA reads as TGCAGTGCTAGAGATTGGGAGTCAGGGGGTTCCTACGAGCAGTACTTC. Translation: CSARDWESGGSYEQYF.

J is TRBJ1-1 and V is TRBV20-1; 7 positions agree with TRBD1. The CDR3 spans 14 residues. Germline CDR1 reads DFQATT; CDR2 reads SNEGSKA (reference sequence). With V trimmed by 1 base and J by 4 bases, 6 bases remained unmatched. The CDR3: CSARGAGGSTEAFF. As DNA, the CDR3 is TGCAGTGCTAGAGGGGCAGGGGGAAGCACTGAAGCTTTCTTT.

V and J are TRBV7-2 and TRBJ1-1, with D hard to call. This CDR3 has 14 amino acids. The V gene lost 5 bases and the J gene lost 6 bases, with 16 bases spanning the gap. Germline values: CDR1 SGHTA, CDR2 FQGNSA. CDR3: CASSPRTLGPEAFF. CDR3 sequence (DNA): TGTGCCAGCAGCCCAAGAACTTTGGGTCCTGAAGCTTTCTTT. The full variable domain, with the rest looked up from reference TRBV7-2 and TRBJ1-1, is GAGVSQSPSNKVTEKGKDVELRCDPISGHTALYWYRQSLGQGLEFLIYFQGNSAPDKSGLPSDRFSAERTGGSVSTLTIQRTQQEDSAVYLCASSPRTLGPEAFFGQGTRLTVV.

This clonotype was counted a few times. This chain joins TRBV4-3 and TRBJ2-5; D not certain. Gene TRBJ2-7 matches the end of the DNA better, so the J call may be wrong. The CDR3 runs to 15 residues. Per germline, CDR1 LGHNA and CDR2 YSLEER. CDR3 coding DNA: TGCGCCAGCAGCCAGGCCCTGACAAGACACTACGAGCAGTACTTC. It is translated as CASSQALTRHYEQYF.

The V gene is TRBV5-6, the J gene TRBJ1-2, with D uncertain. CDR3 length equals 14 residues. V was cut by 6 bases and J by 0 bases, with 12 bases left in between. Germline V gene data show CDR1 as SGHDT and CDR2 as YYEEEE. The CDR3 here is CASTLGGPNYGYTF. In DNA form, the CDR3 reads TGTGCCAGCACTTTGGGAGGACCTAACTATGGCTACACCTTC.

This clonotype showed up just a few times. The chain joins TRBV7-2 to TRBJ2-7; D unresolved. The CDR3 spans 13 residues. The V and J ends lost 4 bases and 4 bases respectively, with 11 bases between them. Germline-derived CDR1 and CDR2 are SGHTA and FQGNSA. DNA for the CDR3: TGTGCCAGCAGCTCCATTCCGGGTTACGAGCAGTACTTC. Its translation: CASSSIPGYEQYF.

The genes are TRBV9 and TRBJ2-1; the match to TRBD1 covers 9 bases. Germline trimming cut 4 bases from V and 8 bases from J; bases unmatched to any gene: 7. Germline V CDR1 and CDR2: SGDLS, YYNGEE. This CDR3 is 14 amino acids long. The CDR3 region is CASSLTGGGYEQFF. CDR3 coding DNA: TGTGCCAGCAGCTTGACAGGGGGAGGATATGAGCAGTTCTTC.

This chain links TRBV6-1 with TRBJ2-1; the D gene is possibly TRBD2 (6 bases). The CDR3 spans 15 residues. V was trimmed by 5 bases and J by 2 bases, leaving 13 bases between them. Germline V gene data show CDR1 as MNHNS and CDR2 as SASEGT. The CDR3 DNA is TGTGCCAGCAGTTCCGTGGGGGGTGCCTACAATGAGCAGTTCTTC. This gives the protein CASSSVGGAYNEQFF.

Of note for this clonotype: A read error may explain this, as a much larger clone is one base away. V is TRBV20-1 and J is TRBJ2-7; TRBD1 aligns across 8 bases. The germline CDR1 and CDR2 sequences are DFQATT and SNEGSKA (reference sequence). The CDR3 covers 11 residues. Written as DNA, the CDR3 is TGCAGGTCACAGGGGGCCTACGAGCAGTACTTC. Its translation is CRSQGAYEQYF.

The CDR3: CSAQKFGTSGGLNYNEQFF. The DNA of the CDR3 is TGCAGTGCCCAGAAGTTTGGGACTAGCGGGGGGCTAAACTACAATGAGCAGTTCTTC. The rearrangement joins TRBV20-1 to TRBJ2-1, with 15 bases aligning to TRBD2. Germline values: CDR1 DFQATT, CDR2 SNEGSKA (reference sequence). The CDR3 is 19 residues long. Trimming removed 6 bases from V and 3 bases from J; junction bases left unmatched: 15.

The chain combines TRBV15 with TRBJ1-2; the D is unclear. CDR1 and CDR2 (germline): LNHNV, YYDKDF (reference sequence). The CDR3 totals 16 residues. The ends were cut back, 0 bases at V and 4 bases at J, with 15 bases in the middle. DNA for the CDR3: TGTGCCACCAGCAGAGACTTCGGGATGGAACGCTATGGCTACACCTTC. Translated, it gives CATSRDFGMERYGYTF.

The chain carries TRBV7-4 and TRBJ2-7; TRBD1 is a possible D gene (6 bases). Trimming pared 6 bases from V and 7 bases from J, leaving 31 bases between. Germline CDR1 reads SGHVT; CDR2 reads SQSDAQ. The CDR3 is 18 amino acids. CDR3 DNA sequence: TGTGCCAGCAGTTCTGCCCACCGGCCCCAGGGGACCTGGGGTGAGCAGTACTTC. Protein: CASSSAHRPQGTWGEQYF. The full variable domain, with the rest looked up from reference TRBV7-4 and TRBJ2-7, is GAGVSQSPRYKVAKRGRDVALRCDSISGHVTLYWYRQTLGQGSEVLTYSQSDAQRDKSGRPSGRFSAERPERSVSTLKIQRTEQGDSAVYLCASSSAHRPQGTWGEQYFGPGTRLTVT.

This clonotype turned up a few times. The V call is TRBV6-2 or TRBV6-3, the J call TRBJ2-7, with TRBD1 matching over 9 bases. V lost 7 bases and J lost 5; bases outside the gene matches: 9. Per the germline V gene, CDR1 is MNHEY and CDR2 is SVGEGT. CDR3 size: 14 residues. The CDR3 sequence: CASTYGDRGDEQYF. In nucleotides, the CDR3 is TGTGCCAGCACCTACGGCGACAGGGGGGACGAGCAGTACTTC.

This clonotype was found a few times. The chain has TRBV12-3 or TRBV12-4 and TRBJ2-3; 8 bases are a match to TRBD2. J was trimmed by 6 bases and V by 5 bases; bases with no gene match: 7. This CDR3 comprises 14 residues. In nucleotides, the CDR3 is TGTGCCAGCAGTAAGGCGGGGGGAGGCGATACGCAGTATTTT. Translated, it gives CASSKAGGGDTQYF.